What follows are 21 T cell receptor beta chains derived from one specimen sequenced in a study of blood T cell repertoires in COVID-19. Sequencing used immunoSEQ multiplex PCR; TCRdb keeps in-frame clones, though not all of them. The sample records around 250,000 clones, roughly 87% being singletons. Material for sequencing was peripheral blood. Every receptor here comes from a woman aged 35 to 49 who had recovered from COVID-19.

The rearrangement uses TRBV11-2 and TRBJ2-1, with 8 bases lining up with TRBD2. Looked up from germline, CDR1 is SGHAT and CDR2 is FQNNGV. The CDR3 consists of 15 residues. J was trimmed by 9 bases and V by 1 base; bases with no gene match: 8. The DNA for the CDR3 is TGTGCCAGCAGCTTAGGGGTGACGGGGGGGACTGAGCAGTTCTTC. Translated: CASSLGVTGGTEQFF.

This clone was recorded once. This chain uses TRBV12-3 or TRBV12-4 with TRBJ1-1; D perhaps matches TRBD1 (5 bases). There are 13 residues in the CDR3. V was pared by 6 bases and J by 4 bases, with 12 bases between. The CDR3 spells CASRPTGFTEAFF. CDR3 DNA sequence: TGTGCCAGCAGACCTACAGGTTTCACTGAAGCTTTCTTT.

The chain couples TRBV28 to TRBJ2-3, with 13 positions matching TRBD2. Germline CDR1 MDHEN, CDR2 SYDVKM. The ends lost 8 bases at V and 4 bases at J; junction bases unmatched: 18. This CDR3 has 19 residues. The CDR3 DNA follows: TGTGCCAGCTCAACTAGCGGGGGGGCCTTCAACGGGGCCGCAGATACGCAGTATTTT. Encoded protein: CASSTSGGAFNGAADTQYF.

This chain joins TRBV5-1 and TRBJ1-3; D perhaps matches TRBD1 (5 bases). CDR1 is SGHRS, CDR2 YFSETQ, per germline. V lost 0 bases and J lost 2, with 9 bases in between. This CDR3 has 15 amino acids. The CDR3 spells CASSLGQSTGNTIYF. Written as DNA, the CDR3 is TGCGCCAGCAGCTTGGGACAGTCTACTGGAAACACCATATATTTT. Based on the CDR3 plus reference TRBV5-1 and TRBJ1-3, the full variable domain is KAGVTQTPRYLIKTRGQQVTLSCSPISGHRSVSWYQQTPGQGLQFLFEYFSETQRNKGNFPGRFSGRQFSNSRSEMNVSTLELGDSALYLCASSLGQSTGNTIYFGEGSWLTVV.

This clone was seen once. V usage is TRBV19 and J usage is TRBJ2-3; TRBD2 aligns across 9 bases. V gave up 5 bases and J gave up 3 bases; unmatched junction bases: 9. This CDR3 contains 16 residues. The V gene's germline CDR1 is LNHDA and CDR2 SQIVND (reference sequence). Here the CDR3 DNA reads TGTGCCAGTAGTCCTTCTAGCGGGATGGGTACAGATACGCAGTATTTT. Amino acid sequence: CASSPSSGMGTDTQYF.

The rearrangement joins TRBV27 to TRBJ1-1, with D unclear. From germline, CDR1 is MNHEY and CDR2 SMNVEV (reference sequence). V was cut by 4 bases and J by 0 bases, with 9 bases left in between. This CDR3 is 14 amino acids long. In nucleotides, the CDR3 is TGTGCCAGCAGTTCAATCGGTTTGAACACTGAAGCTTTCTTT. Amino acid sequence: CASSSIGLNTEAFF.

The chain couples TRBV3-1 (or the pseudogene TRBV3-2) to TRBJ2-5; D is possibly TRBD2 (6 bases). Germline V CDR1 and CDR2: LGHDT, YNNKEL (reference sequence). With 4 bases removed from V and 2 bases from J, the gap between germline ends came to 14 bases. CDR3 length equals 15 residues. CDR3 sequence: CASSPEPSEQETQYF. The CDR3 DNA reads TGTGCCAGCAGCCCCGAACCTAGCGAGCAAGAGACCCAGTACTTC.

Written as DNA, the CDR3 is TGTGCCAGCAGCGCCCGGGACAACACAGATACGCAGTATTTT. It specifies CASSARDNTDTQYF. V usage is TRBV7-6 and J usage is TRBJ2-3; tentative D call: TRBD1 (6 bases). Deletions cut 5 bases from V and 2 bases from J, with 11 bases between. The CDR3 consists of 14 residues. Germline loops: CDR1 SGHVS, CDR2 FNYEAQ.

J is TRBJ2-5 and V is TRBV18, with D maybe TRBD2 (6 bases). With 6 bases removed from V and 2 bases from J, the gap between germline ends came to 25 bases. Germline V gene lookup returns CDR1 KGHSH and CDR2 LQKENI. The CDR3 loop spans 18 amino acids. CDR3 in amino acids: CASSHLYPGTPVQETQYF. CDR3 nucleotides: TGTGCCAGCTCCCATTTATACCCAGGGACTCCCGTGCAAGAGACCCAGTACTTC.

The chain recombines TRBV2 with TRBJ2-5, with a weak D call TRBD1 (6 bases). Germline values: CDR1 SNHLY, CDR2 FYNNEI. The CDR3 covers 14 residues. The V and J ends lost 10 bases and 4 bases respectively, with 19 bases between them. Here the CDR3 DNA reads TGTGCCAAAACCACACAGGGTTCCCCAGAGACCCAGTACTTC. Protein: CAKTTQGSPETQYF.

This chain links TRBV29-1 with TRBJ1-4; 7 bases match TRBD1. The V gene end was trimmed by 4 bases and the J gene end by 8 bases; junction bases not matched to a gene: 16. Per the germline V gene, CDR1 is SQVTM and CDR2 is ANQGSEA. CDR3 length equals 16 residues. The CDR3 nucleotides are TGCAGCGTTGTTGGTCAAAGGGGGCAGCTTCGGGAAAAACTGTTTTTT. This gives the protein CSVVGQRGQLREKLFF.

The chain combines TRBV29-1 with TRBJ1-4, with a weak D call TRBD1 (6 bases). V was cut by 1 base and J by 3 bases, with 12 bases left in between. The CDR3 extends over 15 amino acids. CDR1 and CDR2 (germline): SQVTM, ANQGSEA. As DNA, the CDR3 is TGCAGCGTTGAAGGGGGGGGCACGGCTAATGAAAAACTGTTTTTT. Its protein is CSVEGGGTANEKLFF.

CDR3 nucleotide sequence: TGTGCCAGCAGCCCCCGGGACAGGGTTGGAAACACCATATATTTT. The encoded protein is CASSPRDRVGNTIYF. The V gene is TRBV27, the J gene TRBJ1-3; 9 bases agree with TRBD1. J lost 3 bases, V lost 6 bases, and 6 bases had no gene match. The CDR3 totals 15 residues. Per germline, CDR1 MNHEY and CDR2 SMNVEV (reference sequence).

As concerns this clone: The identical CDR3 is also encoded by other nucleotide sequences in the sample. The chain joins TRBV18 to TRBJ2-1, with D hard to call. CDR1 and CDR2 from the germline V gene are KGHSH and LQKENI. V was trimmed by 1 base and J by 4 bases, leaving 8 bases between them. This CDR3 comprises 14 residues. This CDR3 is CASSPRTDYNEQFF. CDR3 coding DNA: TGTGCCAGCTCACCACGAACAGATTACAATGAGCAGTTCTTC.

CDR3 coding DNA: TGTGCCAGCAGTTACAGTGTCGGTCATAATGAGCAGTTCTTC. It yields the protein CASSYSVGHNEQFF. The chain employs TRBV27 and TRBJ2-1; no clear D gene. The germline V gene has CDR1 MNHEY and CDR2 SMNVEV (reference sequence). The CDR3 consists of 14 residues. V was shortened by 4 bases and J by 7 bases, with 14 bases between the two germline ends.

Written as DNA, the CDR3 is TGCGCCAGCAGCCTAGGACTAGCGACTAGCACAGATACGCAGTATTTT. This translates into CASSLGLATSTDTQYF. The chain uses TRBV5-1 and TRBJ2-3, with TRBD2 identical over 9 bases. Trimming removed 4 bases from V and 0 bases from J; junction bases left unmatched: 6. Germline CDR1 and CDR2: SGHRS and YFSETQ. This CDR3 is built from 16 residues.

V is TRBV9 and J is TRBJ1-1, with 8 bases lining up with TRBD1. With 0 bases clipped from V and 1 base from J, the junction kept 5 bases outside the gene matches. Germline lookup yields CDR1 SGDLS and CDR2 YYNGEE. The length of the CDR3 is 16 residues. The CDR3 sequence: CASSVGDRGSNTEAFF. The DNA for the CDR3 is TGTGCCAGCAGCGTAGGAGACAGGGGTTCGAACACTGAAGCTTTCTTT. Full variable domain (missing parts from reference TRBV9 and TRBJ1-1): DSGVTQTPKHLITATGQRVTLRCSPRSGDLSVYWYQQSLDQGLQFLIQYYNGEERAKGNILERFSAQQFPDLHSELNLSSLELGDSALYFCASSVGDRGSNTEAFFGQGTRLTVV.

This clone has more than one count but fewer than ten. V usage is TRBV11-2 and J usage is TRBJ1-4, with 7 bases aligning to TRBD1. The CDR3 has 17 amino acids. V dropped 6 bases and J dropped 0; count of bases not matched to a gene: 10. CDR1 is SGHAT, CDR2 FQNNGV, per germline. CDR3 DNA sequence: TGTGCCAGCAGTCGCTCGGGACAGCCCACAACTAATGAAAAACTGTTTTTT. Its translation is CASSRSGQPTTNEKLFF.

CDR3 loop: CASSLLSSGEYEQYF. Written as DNA, the CDR3 is TGCGCCAGCAGCTTGTTGTCTAGCGGGGAATACGAGCAGTACTTC. V gene TRBV5-1 combines with J gene TRBJ2-7, with 9 bases identical to TRBD2. V was clipped by 1 base and J by 4 bases; unmatched bases: 6. This CDR3 has 15 amino acids. CDR1 is SGHRS, CDR2 YFSETQ, per germline.

The CDR3: CASSEELGQGSGTQYF. CDR3 DNA: TGTGCCAGCAGTGAAGAACTGGGACAGGGGAGCGGGACCCAGTACTTC. V gene TRBV6-1 combines with J gene TRBJ2-5; 10 positions agree with TRBD1. The CDR3 contains 16 residues. J lost 7 bases, V lost 1 base, and 9 bases had no gene match. Looked up from germline, CDR1 is MNHNS and CDR2 is SASEGT.

The V gene is TRBV10-2, the J gene TRBJ1-3, with 10 positions matching TRBD1. The CDR3 runs 15 residues. The trim removed 9 bases at V and 0 bases at J, leaving 5 bases unmatched. CDR1 is WSHSY, CDR2 SAAADI, per germline. Here the CDR3 reads CARGQGIFSGNTIYF. The DNA of the CDR3 is TGCGCCAGGGGACAGGGGATATTCTCTGGAAACACCATATATTTT.